These T cell receptor beta chains were read from a single sample in a study of cytomegalovirus exposure and HLA in healthy donors. TCRdb's copy holds only in-frame clones and misses some; the assay was immunoSEQ multiplex PCR. The table records about 100,000 clones, about 80% of them present only once. Sequencing input: PBMCs. The receptor source for this set is a man between 40 and 49 years old in good health and CMV-seropositive. Both conserved end residues are part of each CDR3. A D gene is named only where the DNA matches it firmly. Rows may omit the clone size; those that give it use once, few, many or a size class.

CASSQDRADTNTGELFF,TGTGCCAGCAGCCAAGATAGGGCGGACACGAACACCGGGGAGCTGTTTTTT,-,TRBJ2-2,-,TRBV4-2
CASSFGARGGVETQYF,TGTGCCAGCAGCTTCGGGGCGCGAGGGGGGGTGGAGACCCAGTACTTC,-,TRBJ2-5,-,TRBV7-2
CASSLATVAKDTQYF,TGTGCCAGCAGCCTGGCGACAGTCGCAAAAGATACGCAGTATTTT,-,TRBJ2-3,-,TRBV5-4
CASSLDQRSTGELFF,TGTGCCAGCAGCTTAGATCAGAGGTCCACCGGGGAGCTGTTTTTT,-,TRBJ2-2,-,TRBV11-2
CASSFRTGTLEQYF,TGTGCCAGCAGCTTTCGGACAGGGACCCTAGAGCAGTACTTC,-,TRBJ2-7,TRBD1,TRBV5-4
CASSPGTGPTGELFF,TGTGCCAGCTCACCAGGGACAGGGCCGACCGGGGAGCTGTTTTTT,-,TRBJ2-2,TRBD1,TRBV18
CASSRDRASSYEQYF,TGTGCCAGCAGCCGGGACAGGGCTAGCTCCTACGAGCAGTACTTC,-,TRBJ2-7,TRBD1,TRBV14
CASEQGANTEAFF,TGTGCCAGCGAACAGGGGGCGAACACTGAAGCTTTCTTT,-,TRBJ1-1,TRBD1,TRBV2
CASRVTSGTYEQYF,TGTGCCAGCAGGGTGACTAGCGGGACCTACGAGCAGTACTTC,-,TRBJ2-7,TRBD2,TRBV2
CASSDPTSGNYEQYF,TGCGCCAGCAGTGATCCGACTAGCGGGAACTACGAGCAGTACTTC,-,TRBJ2-7,TRBD2,TRBV10-1
CASSLASGDYGYTF,TGCGCCAGCAGCTTGGCCTCAGGGGACTATGGCTACACCTTC,-,TRBJ1-2,-,TRBV5-1
CASSARWGETQYF,TGTGCCAGCAGTGCGAGGTGGGGCGAGACCCAGTACTTC,few,TRBJ2-5,-,TRBV6-4
CASSELGNGDEKLFF,TGTGCCAGCAGTGAACTTGGGAACGGGGATGAAAAACTGTTTTTT,-,TRBJ1-4,-,TRBV25-1
CASSLHTGLERETQYF,TGTGCCAGCAGCTTACACACCGGGTTGGAAAGGGAGACCCAGTACTTC,-,TRBJ2-5,-,TRBV13
CASSQLGGQETQYF,TGTGCCAGCAGTCAGCTAGGGGGCCAAGAGACCCAGTACTTC,-,TRBJ2-5,-,TRBV28
CASKKGADYGYTF,TGTGCCAGCAAGAAAGGGGCAGACTATGGCTACACCTTC,-,TRBJ1-2,-,TRBV28
CASSRGQGASGYTF,TGTGCCAGCAGTAGGGGACAGGGGGCGTCTGGCTACACCTTC,-,TRBJ1-2,TRBD1,TRBV6-5
CASSLVGQVSGANVLTF,TGTGCCAGCAGTTTAGTGGGACAGGTCTCTGGGGCCAACGTCCTGACTTTC,-,TRBJ2-6,TRBD1,TRBV27
CASSLGREIGELFF,TGTGCCAGCAGCTTAGGGAGGGAGATCGGGGAGCTGTTTTTT,-,TRBJ2-2,-,TRBV7-9
CASSQEFVGPTEAFF,TGCGCCAGCAGCCAAGAGTTTGTGGGGCCCACTGAAGCTTTCTTT,-,TRBJ1-1,-,TRBV4-3
CASRLADYNEQFF,TGCGCCAGTCGACTAGCGGACTACAATGAGCAGTTCTTC,-,TRBJ2-1,TRBD2,TRBV10-2
CASSPLASYEQYF,TGTGCCAGCTCACCTCTAGCTTCCTACGAGCAGTACTTC,few,TRBJ2-7,-,TRBV18
CASSFQEDYGYTF,TGCGCCAGCAGCTTCCAGGAGGACTATGGCTACACCTTC,-,TRBJ1-2,-,TRBV5-1
CASSPPGGVSYEQYF,TGTGCCAGCTCACCACCGGGAGGAGTCTCCTACGAGCAGTACTTC,-,TRBJ2-7,-,TRBV18
CASSLFRGDEQYF,TGTGCCAGCAGCTTATTCAGGGGCGACGAGCAGTACTTC,few,TRBJ2-7,-,TRBV11-2
CASSLAGQGYEQFF,TGTGCCAGCAGTTTAGCGGGACAGGGTTATGAGCAGTTCTTC,few,TRBJ2-1,TRBD1,TRBV27
CSVDPGQGANEQYF,TGCAGCGTTGATCCGGGACAGGGGGCTAACGAGCAGTACTTC,once,TRBJ2-7,TRBD1,TRBV29-1
CASSLTSEAHEQFF,TGTGCCAGCAGCTTGACTAGCGAGGCACATGAGCAGTTCTTC,-,TRBJ2-1,TRBD2,TRBV11-1
CASSFWAASSTDTQYF,TGTGCCAGCAGTTTCTGGGCAGCATCTAGCACAGATACGCAGTATTTT,once,TRBJ2-3,-,TRBV28